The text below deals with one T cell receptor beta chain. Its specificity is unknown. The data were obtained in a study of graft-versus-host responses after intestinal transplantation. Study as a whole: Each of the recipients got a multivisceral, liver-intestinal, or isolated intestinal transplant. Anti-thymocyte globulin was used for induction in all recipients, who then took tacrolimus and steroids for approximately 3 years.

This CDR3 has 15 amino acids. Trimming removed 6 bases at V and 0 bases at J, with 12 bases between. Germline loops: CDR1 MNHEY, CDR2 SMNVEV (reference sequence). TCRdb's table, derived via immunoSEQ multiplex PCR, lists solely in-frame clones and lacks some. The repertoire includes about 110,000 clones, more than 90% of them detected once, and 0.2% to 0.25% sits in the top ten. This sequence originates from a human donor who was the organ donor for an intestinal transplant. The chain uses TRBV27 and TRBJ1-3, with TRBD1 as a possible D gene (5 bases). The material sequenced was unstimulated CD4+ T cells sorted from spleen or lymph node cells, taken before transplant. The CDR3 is CASSRSGDSGNTIYF. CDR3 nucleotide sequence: TGTGCCAGCAGCCGCTCGGGGGACTCTGGAAACACCATATATTTT.